These T cell receptor beta chains were read from a single sample in a study of CD8 T cells in ankylosing spondylitis. TCRdb redid the calling of the 5' RACE reads with MiXCR, one entry per CDR3 protein. The sample yields some 130,000 distinct CDR3 sequences, about 6.7% seen once. Source material: blood, either unsorted or a sorted T cell fraction (not recorded which). These receptors originate from a female donor with ankylosing spondylitis or in good health (not recorded which). Each CDR3 is given with its conserved first and last residue. D genes are given only for firm matches. Clone size is shown for a subset of rows, as once, few, many or a class of expanded clone.

J gene: TRBJ2-5; V gene: TRBV4-3; D gene: TRBD2; clone size: many; CDR3 DNA: TGCGCCAGCAGCCAAGACGCTAGCGGGGGGGCTGGAGAGACCCAGTACTTC; CDR3 protein: CASSQDASGGAGETQYF
J gene: TRBJ2-2; V gene: TRBV10-3; D gene: NA; clone size: many; CDR3 DNA: TGTGCCACTGAGTTGGCGGCGAACACCGGGGAGCTGTTTTTT; CDR3 protein: CATELAANTGELFF
J gene: TRBJ2-3; V gene: TRBV27; D gene: NA; clone size: many; CDR3 DNA: TGTGCCAGCACCGAGTGGGGGGGCCGGACAGATACGCAGTATTTT; CDR3 protein: CASTEWGGRTDTQYF
J gene: TRBJ1-6; V gene: TRBV28; D gene: NA; clone size: many; CDR3 DNA: TGTGCCAGCAGTTTGGGAGGTTATACTTCACCCCTCCACTTT; CDR3 protein: CASSLGGYTSPLHF
J gene: TRBJ2-7; V gene: TRBV7-9; D gene: NA; clone size: many; CDR3 DNA: TGTGCCAGCAGCTTAGGGGCAGAATACGAGCAGTACTTC; CDR3 protein: CASSLGAEYEQYF
J gene: TRBJ2-2; V gene: TRBV7-2; D gene: NA; clone size: few; CDR3 DNA: TGTGCCAGCAGCCGGGACCAAGCGACCGGGGAGCTGTTTTTT; CDR3 protein: CASSRDQATGELFF
J gene: TRBJ1-1; V gene: TRBV7-9; D gene: TRBD1; clone size: many; CDR3 DNA: TGTGCCAGCAGCACCGATCCAGGGGGTTTGGCTGAAGCTTTCTTT; CDR3 protein: CASSTDPGGLAEAFF
J gene: TRBJ1-5; V gene: TRBV5-1; D gene: NA; clone size: many; CDR3 DNA: TGCGCCAGCAGCTTGCGTACAGGAGAAGGGGATGGGAATCAGCCCCAGCATTTT; CDR3 protein: CASSLRTGEGDGNQPQHF
J gene: TRBJ1-3; V gene: TRBV3-1; D gene: NA; clone size: many; CDR3 DNA: TGTGCCAGCAGCCAAGGGCTCCGCTCTGGAAACACCATATATTTT; CDR3 protein: CASSQGLRSGNTIYF
J gene: TRBJ1-6; V gene: TRBV6-5; D gene: TRBD1; clone size: few; CDR3 DNA: TGTGCCAGCAGTTACGTGGGACAGGGTCATCGCGCCTATAATTCACCCCTCCACTTT; CDR3 protein: CASSYVGQGHRAYNSPLHF
J gene: TRBJ1-1; V gene: TRBV5-4; D gene: NA; clone size: many; CDR3 DNA: TGTGCCAGCAGCTTGGACAGGGCAGGGCTTCCTTCCGGGGACACTGAAGCTTTCTTT; CDR3 protein: CASSLDRAGLPSGDTEAFF
J gene: TRBJ2-5; V gene: TRBV5-1; D gene: TRBD1; clone size: NA; CDR3 DNA: TGCGCCAGCAGCTTGGCTCGACAGGGTACCAACCTCCATGGAGAGACCCAGTACTTC; CDR3 protein: CASSLARQGTNLHGETQYF
J gene: TRBJ2-7; V gene: TRBV6-5; D gene: NA; clone size: many; CDR3 DNA: TGTGCCAGCAGTTACTCGAGTGGGTCAGGCTACGAGCAGTACTTC; CDR3 protein: CASSYSSGSGYEQYF
J gene: TRBJ1-1; V gene: TRBV20-1; D gene: NA; clone size: many; CDR3 DNA: TGCAGTGCTAGAATGGCATGGAACACTGAAGCTTTCTTT; CDR3 protein: CSARMAWNTEAFF
J gene: TRBJ2-7; V gene: TRBV9; D gene: TRBD1; clone size: many; CDR3 DNA: TGTGCCAGCAGCGTAGTAGGACAGGGTGACGAGCAGTACTTC; CDR3 protein: CASSVVGQGDEQYF
J gene: TRBJ2-3; V gene: TRBV5-4; D gene: NA; clone size: few; CDR3 DNA: TGTGCCAGCAGCTTGGCCGGTAGGCCGGAGCTCACAGATACGCAGTATTTT; CDR3 protein: CASSLAGRPELTDTQYF
J gene: TRBJ2-1; V gene: TRBV5-8; D gene: NA; clone size: NA; CDR3 DNA: TGTGCCAGCAGCTTGGGTGGGGGAAATCCTTCCTACAATGAGCAGTTCTTC; CDR3 protein: CASSLGGGNPSYNEQFF
J gene: TRBJ2-1; V gene: TRBV30; D gene: TRBD2; clone size: NA; CDR3 DNA: TGTGCCTGGACCCCAGCGGGGCCGAGCTCCTACAATGAGCAGTTCTTC; CDR3 protein: CAWTPAGPSSYNEQFF
J gene: TRBJ1-1; V gene: TRBV5-1; D gene: NA; clone size: many; CDR3 DNA: TGCGCCAGCAGCTTCGGGGCCTCGGGTGAAGCTTTCTTT; CDR3 protein: CASSFGASGEAFF
J gene: TRBJ2-5; V gene: TRBV20-1; D gene: NA; clone size: many; CDR3 DNA: TGCAGTGCGGGGGGTGCGGTGAAGGGCCAAGAGACCCAGTACTTC; CDR3 protein: CSAGGAVKGQETQYF
J gene: TRBJ2-1; V gene: TRBV4-3; D gene: NA; clone size: many; CDR3 DNA: TGCGCCAGCAGCCAAGATCGGGTGGACGTGGGTAAGCAGTTCTTC; CDR3 protein: CASSQDRVDVGKQFF
J gene: TRBJ1-1; V gene: TRBV24-1; D gene: NA; clone size: many; CDR3 DNA: TGTGCCACCAGTGATTCTGGGGAAACTGAAGCTTTCTTT; CDR3 protein: CATSDSGETEAFF
J gene: TRBJ1-1; V gene: TRBV20-1; D gene: NA; clone size: many; CDR3 DNA: TGCAGTGCTAGACCCAACACTGAAGCTTTCTTT; CDR3 protein: CSARPNTEAFF
J gene: TRBJ2-3; V gene: TRBV15; D gene: NA; clone size: many; CDR3 DNA: TGTGCCACCAGCAGAGAAGGACTATCCGATACGCAGTATTTT; CDR3 protein: CATSREGLSDTQYF
J gene: TRBJ2-5; V gene: TRBV6-5; D gene: TRBD1; clone size: NA; CDR3 DNA: TGTGCCAGCATGACAGGGGACGGGGAGACCCAGTACTTC; CDR3 protein: CASMTGDGETQYF
J gene: TRBJ2-3; V gene: TRBV7-9; D gene: NA; clone size: many; CDR3 DNA: TGTGCCAGCAGCTTACGGGGACAAGATACGCAGTATTTT; CDR3 protein: CASSLRGQDTQYF